The 20 T cell receptor beta chains below all came from one sample that was sequenced in a study of blood T cell repertoires in COVID-19. TCRdb keeps only in-frame clones here, not all; method: immunoSEQ multiplex PCR. This table has 200,000 or so clones, roughly 85% appearing once. Sequencing was carried out using PBMCs or T cells enriched from blood (not recorded which). These receptors were collected from a woman aged 45 to 65 who had been exposed to COVID-19.

The CDR3 loop is CASSLGRTDHEKLFF. CDR3 sequence (DNA): TGTGCCAGCAGCTTAGGCCGGACAGACCATGAAAAACTGTTTTTT. J is TRBJ1-4 and V is TRBV11-2; D perhaps matches TRBD1 (6 bases). Germline V gene sequence: CDR1 SGHAT, CDR2 FQNNGV. This CDR3 has 15 amino acids. The V gene lost 1 base and the J gene lost 6 bases, with 12 bases spanning the gap. Together with reference TRBV11-2 and TRBJ1-4, the CDR3 gives the full variable domain: EAGVAQSPRYKIIEKRQSVAFWCNPISGHATLYWYQQILGQGPKLLIQFQNNGVVDDSQLPKDRFSAERLKGVDSTLKIQPAKLEDSAVYLCASSLGRTDHEKLFFGSGTQLSVL.

This chain connects TRBV6-2 or TRBV6-3 to TRBJ1-2; D uncertain. This CDR3 has 13 amino acids. V lost 4 bases and J lost 4, with 10 bases in between. Germline V lookup: CDR1 MNHEY, CDR2 SVGEGT. CDR3 nucleotide sequence: TGTGCCAGCAGTTGGAACGAGGGCTATGGCTACACCTTC. Its protein product is CASSWNEGYGYTF.

This sequence joins TRBV7-8 and TRBJ2-7; TRBD1 agrees at 8 bases. The trim removed 9 bases at V and 5 bases at J, leaving 6 bases unmatched. The length of the CDR3 is 12 residues. Germline lookup yields CDR1 SGHVS and CDR2 FQNEAQ. As DNA, the CDR3 is TGTGCCAGTCAGGGGGCCTTGAACGAGCAGTACTTC. Translated: CASQGALNEQYF.

The chain is built from TRBV7-2 and TRBJ2-1; no clear D gene. Trimming took off 5 bases at V and 6 bases at J, with 17 bases between the two ends. Per germline, CDR1 SGHTA and CDR2 FQGNSA. The CDR3 is 15 residues long. The CDR3 sequence is CASSRARSPANEQFF. The CDR3 nucleotides read TGTGCCAGCAGCCGCGCGCGTTCCCCCGCCAATGAGCAGTTCTTC.

The chain employs TRBV9 and TRBJ2-7, with D possibly matching TRBD1 (5 bases). This CDR3 spans 14 amino acids. In germline, CDR1 is SGDLS, CDR2 YYNGEE. V dropped 4 bases and J dropped 0 bases, with 11 bases sitting between them. CDR3 sequence reads: CASSLTGDSYEQYF. The CDR3 nucleotides read TGTGCCAGCAGCTTAACAGGAGACTCCTACGAGCAGTACTTC.

V and J are TRBV7-6 and TRBJ2-7, with 7 bases identical to TRBD1. With 7 bases clipped from V and 5 bases from J, the junction kept 8 bases outside the gene matches. The CDR3 loop spans 13 amino acids. CDR1 and CDR2 (germline): SGHVS, FNYEAQ. The CDR3 DNA reads TGTGCCAGCACCTCTACAGGGGTCCACGAGCAGTACTTC. Translating gives CASTSTGVHEQYF.

The chain recombines TRBV10-3 with TRBJ2-5; 8 bases agree with TRBD2. Trimming cost V 6 bases and J 0 bases; bases outside gene matches: 9. There are 16 residues in the CDR3. From germline, CDR1 is ENHRY and CDR2 SYGVKD. The CDR3 DNA is TGTGCCATCAGCTTCGGCAGCGGGGGTAACCAAGAGACCCAGTACTTC. This codes for CAISFGSGGNQETQYF.

The chain employs TRBV27 and TRBJ1-1; D is possibly TRBD1 (6 bases). Germline V lookup: CDR1 MNHEY, CDR2 SMNVEV (reference sequence). This CDR3 has 15 residues. V was shortened by 7 bases and J by 3 bases, with 18 bases between the two germline ends. CDR3 loop: CASTPQQGPHTEAFF. Here the CDR3 DNA reads TGTGCCAGCACTCCCCAACAGGGTCCCCACACTGAAGCTTTCTTT.

This clone was picked up many times. V usage is TRBV10-3 and J usage is TRBJ2-3; D possibly corresponds to TRBD2 (6 bases). Per germline, CDR1 ENHRY and CDR2 SYGVKD. Trimming shortened V by 5 bases and J by 11 bases, and 14 bases separated the two germline ends. The CDR3 has 12 residues. In DNA, the CDR3 is TGTGCCATCAGTCCCGAAGGGGACTTGCAGTATTTT. Amino acids: CAISPEGDLQYF.

V gene TRBV10-2 combines with J gene TRBJ1-1, with D unclear. Trimming removed 3 bases at V and 3 bases at J, with 8 bases between. Per the germline V gene, CDR1 is WSHSY and CDR2 is SAAADI. CDR3 length: 13 amino acids. CDR3 residues: CASSDPTYTEAFF. For the CDR3, the DNA is TGCGCCAGCAGTGATCCGACATACACTGAAGCTTTCTTT.

V usage is TRBV14 and J usage is TRBJ2-2; a possible D gene is TRBD2 (5 bases). Germline V gene lookup returns CDR1 SGHDN and CDR2 FVKESK. Between the trimmed V and J ends, which lost 4 bases and 7 bases, there was a span of 10 bases. The CDR3 has 13 amino acids. CDR3 bases: TGTGCCAGCAGCCGAGGGCCTTTCGGGGAGCTGTTTTTT. Translated: CASSRGPFGELFF.

The chain recombines TRBV5-4 with TRBJ1-2; D gene ambiguous. The V gene lost 0 bases and the J gene lost 4 bases, with 13 bases spanning the gap. From germline, CDR1 is SGHNT and CDR2 YYREEE (reference sequence). CDR3 length: 15 amino acids. This chain's CDR3 is CASSLASSGSYGYTF. In DNA form, the CDR3 reads TGTGCCAGCAGCTTGGCTAGTTCCGGGTCCTATGGCTACACCTTC.

The chain has TRBV27 and TRBJ1-1; the match to TRBD1 covers 9 bases. This CDR3 has 13 residues. The V gene's germline CDR1 is MNHEY and CDR2 SMNVEV (reference sequence). J was trimmed by 8 bases and V by 7 bases; bases with no gene match: 8. CDR3 coding DNA: TGTGCCAGCATGCAGGACAGGGGTTGGGAAGCTTTCTTT. Protein: CASMQDRGWEAFF.

The chain carries TRBV11-2 and TRBJ2-1; maybe TRBD1 (6 bases). CDR1 SGHAT and CDR2 FQNNGV come from the germline V gene. This CDR3 comprises 15 residues. Trimming cost V 0 bases and J 4 bases, with 10 bases left between them. CDR3 sequence (DNA): TGTGCCAGCAGCTTAGATGGGGGCATATACAATGAGCAGTTCTTC. It yields the protein CASSLDGGIYNEQFF.

The rearrangement uses TRBV19 and TRBJ1-1, with a possible D match to TRBD1 (5 bases). The germline V gene has CDR1 LNHDA and CDR2 SQIVND (reference sequence). The CDR3 sequence is 14 residues long. Trimming stripped 3 bases from V and 4 bases from J, with 12 bases between. The CDR3 nucleotides read TGTGCCAGTAGTATTCAGGGCCCGGGCACTGAAGCTTTCTTT. Translation: CASSIQGPGTEAFF.

The chain combines TRBV27 with TRBJ2-3, with TRBD2 matching 8 bases. The CDR3 runs 18 residues. Trimming took 3 bases from V and 1 from J; bases not matched to a gene: 12. CDR1 and CDR2 (germline): MNHEY, SMNVEV (reference sequence). CDR3 nucleotide sequence: TGTGCCAGCAGTTTGGCCACCCTAGCGGGTACTCGCACAGATACGCAGTATTTT. The encoded protein is CASSLATLAGTRTDTQYF.

The V call is TRBV12-3 or TRBV12-4, the J call TRBJ1-1; no reliable D call. Trimming cost V 6 bases and J 4 bases, with 9 bases left between them. The length of the CDR3 is 12 residues. The CDR3 protein is CASSLFFTEAFF. CDR3 nucleotide sequence: TGTGCCAGCAGCCTCTTTTTCACTGAAGCTTTCTTT.

The rearrangement uses TRBV27 and TRBJ2-1; 11 bases are a match to TRBD1. The CDR3 runs 15 residues. Losses at the gene ends were 5 bases for V and 3 bases for J; bases not matched to a gene: 3. From germline, CDR1 is MNHEY and CDR2 SMNVEV (reference sequence). CDR3 loop: CASSPGTGGYNEQFF. The CDR3 bases are TGTGCCAGCAGTCCTGGGACAGGGGGCTACAATGAGCAGTTCTTC.

The chain employs TRBV6-5 and TRBJ2-2; D unclear. The CDR3 length is 13 residues. Germline values: CDR1 MNHEY, CDR2 SVGAGI. The germline V and J ends were trimmed by 6 bases and 5 bases, with 10 bases remaining between them. For the CDR3, the DNA is TGTGCCAGCAGCCCAACTCGGACCGGGGAGCTGTTTTTT. This sequence encodes CASSPTRTGELFF.

The gene calls are TRBV13 and TRBJ2-7, with 10 bases matching TRBD2. Germline assignment: CDR1 PRHDT and CDR2 FYEKMQ (reference sequence). Unmatched junction bases numbered 10, after V lost 5 bases and J lost 0 bases. The CDR3 is made up of 17 amino acids. The DNA for the CDR3 is TGTGCCAGCAGCCGAGCAGGACTAGCGGATTCCTCCTACGAGCAGTACTTC. It specifies CASSRAGLADSSYEQYF.